This TCR beta chain was retrieved from a study of memory CD4+ T cells and cytomegalovirus serostatus. Findings of the study overall: CMV serostatus prediction reached median AUC about 0.96, or 0.93 with US-trained model.

Single viable CD3+CD4+CD8-CD45RO+ cells were sorted as the memory CD4+ T cells. The repertoire was sequenced with immunoSEQ multiplex PCR; TCRdb's copy has only in-frame clones and lacks some. Here the sample spans tens of thousands of clones, 82% being singletons. In the case of this clone: What it binds is unknown.

V shed 4 bases and J shed 2 bases, with 9 bases lying between them. The CDR3 sequence is 14 residues long. Looked up from germline, CDR1 is LNHDA and CDR2 is SQIVND (reference sequence). The receptor was isolated from an adult in good health and CMV-seronegative. This chain uses TRBV19 with TRBJ1-5; no firm D call. The sequencing input was memory CD4+ T cells from blood. The CDR3 spells CASSTIAGNQPQHF. In nucleotides, the CDR3 is TGTGCCAGTAGTACAATAGCTGGCAATCAGCCCCAGCATTTT.